The T cell receptor (beta chain) under discussion was sequenced for a study of CD8+ T cells in alopecia areata. On the study more broadly: Twice daily, treated patients received 5 to 10 mg of oral tofacitinib.

Treatment specified: oral pan-JAK inhibitor, 5-10 mg twice daily. Germline CDR1 is ENHRY and CDR2 is SYGVKD. Trimming took 5 bases from V and 4 from J; bases not matched to a gene: 8. The CDR3 length is 14 residues. TCR sequencing used cDNA made by reverse transcription of extracted RNA. The assay was immunoSEQ multiplex PCR, and TCRdb's table has in-frame clones only and misses some. The sample gives 93,000 or so clones, just over 85% of which show up once; over 8.5% is in the top ten. The chain joins TRBV10-3 to TRBJ2-7, with 7 bases identical to TRBD1. Sequenced here: CD8+ T cells sorted from blood, sampled between weeks 30 and 35, from a patient treated with tofacitinib. The receptor was isolated from a human donor with alopecia areata. The CDR3 nucleotides read TGTGCCATCAGTACGAAAGGGGGCGGTTACGAGCAGTACTTC. Amino acids: CAISTKGGGYEQYF.